These T cell receptor beta chains were read from a single sample in a study of shared clonotypes between healthy human individuals. The data were produced by immunoSEQ multiplex PCR, yet TCRdb's version contains in-frame clones alone and is incomplete. The table has a few million clones, 80% to 95% seen once. Sequences were obtained from naive CD4+ T cells from PBMCs. The receptor set was obtained from a man aged 18 to 35 in good health. Some clones in this sample may be carry-over from other donors' samples. CDR3s include the opening cysteine and the closing phenylalanine or tryptophan. Fields, in order: clone size, D gene, J gene, V gene, CDR3 protein, CDR3 DNA. The D gene is left open where the match is weak. The listing skips clone size in some rows; elsewhere it reads once, few, many or a size class.

clone size: -; D gene: TRBD2; J gene: TRBJ2-7; V gene: TRBV2; CDR3 protein: CASSVAGGSYEQYF; CDR3 DNA: TGTGCCAGCAGTGTGGCGGGAGGGTCCTACGAGCAGTACTTC
clone size: -; D gene: TRBD1; J gene: TRBJ2-3; V gene: TRBV6-5; CDR3 protein: CATRTGVIDTQYF; CDR3 DNA: TGTGCCACGCGGACAGGGGTTATAGATACGCAGTATTTT
clone size: once; D gene: -; J gene: TRBJ2-1; V gene: TRBV7-2; CDR3 protein: CASSLERNEQFF; CDR3 DNA: TGTGCCAGCAGCTTAGAGCGCAATGAGCAGTTCTTC
clone size: -; D gene: -; J gene: TRBJ2-7; V gene: TRBV9; CDR3 protein: CASSVGWRTEQYF; CDR3 DNA: TGTGCCAGCAGCGTAGGTTGGCGCACCGAGCAGTACTTC
clone size: -; D gene: -; J gene: TRBJ1-3; V gene: TRBV7-2; CDR3 protein: CASSLAFGNTIYF; CDR3 DNA: TGTGCCAGCAGCTTAGCTTTTGGTAACACCATATATTTT
clone size: -; D gene: -; J gene: TRBJ1-1; V gene: TRBV28; CDR3 protein: CASSPSRDLLLEAFF; CDR3 DNA: TGTGCCAGCAGTCCGTCTCGGGACCTCCTTCTGGAAGCTTTCTTT
clone size: -; D gene: -; J gene: TRBJ2-5; V gene: TRBV4-2; CDR3 protein: CASSQSLTRKETQYF; CDR3 DNA: TGTGCCAGCAGCCAATCGTTAACAAGGAAAGAGACCCAGTACTTC
clone size: -; D gene: -; J gene: TRBJ2-5; V gene: TRBV10-3; CDR3 protein: CAISDIEETQYF; CDR3 DNA: TGTGCCATCAGTGACATTGAAGAGACCCAGTACTTC
clone size: -; D gene: -; J gene: TRBJ2-7; V gene: TRBV6-5; CDR3 protein: CASSITGSHEQYF; CDR3 DNA: TGTGCCAGCAGCATTACAGGGAGCCACGAGCAGTACTTC
clone size: -; D gene: -; J gene: TRBJ1-5; V gene: TRBV2; CDR3 protein: CASKSGRNQPQHF; CDR3 DNA: TGTGCCAGCAAGTCGGGCCGAAATCAGCCCCAGCATTTT
clone size: -; D gene: -; J gene: TRBJ1-2; V gene: TRBV19; CDR3 protein: CASSARVLRGGYTF; CDR3 DNA: TGTGCCAGTAGTGCACGGGTCCTCAGAGGTGGCTACACCTTC
clone size: once; D gene: -; J gene: TRBJ2-7; V gene: TRBV19; CDR3 protein: CASSIAAGSPSIYEQYF; CDR3 DNA: TGTGCCAGTAGTATAGCGGCAGGGTCTCCATCCATCTACGAGCAGTACTTC
clone size: -; D gene: TRBD1; J gene: TRBJ2-2; V gene: TRBV7-9; CDR3 protein: CASSTRDSVSFGELFF; CDR3 DNA: TGTGCCAGCAGCACCCGGGACAGTGTCTCGTTCGGGGAGCTGTTTTTT
clone size: -; D gene: TRBD1; J gene: TRBJ1-3; V gene: TRBV11-3; CDR3 protein: CASKRDRGGNTIYF; CDR3 DNA: TGTGCCAGCAAGAGGGACAGGGGTGGAAACACCATATATTTT